The text below deals with one T cell receptor beta chain. The antigen is undetermined. At one end the junction does not follow the germline gene, possibly because of a read error. Described time point: healthy volunteer bleed at 2 weeks. Total RNA came from unfractionated whole blood. The library attached unique molecular identifiers to individual cDNA molecules. In the study's own analysis: Sample-level TCR yields exhibited a median of approximately 96,000, with a range of about 20,000 to 700,000. One entry per CDR3 protein, called by TCRdb with MiXCR from the RACE reads. The V and J calls here are based on TCRdb, not the publication. The table has tens of thousands of distinct CDR3 sequences, around 9% seen once. This CDR3 contains 15 residues. From germline, CDR1 is MGHRA and CDR2 YSYEKL. This record comes from a study of human T cells and chemical hapten exposure. Study-wide results and limits: After DPC sensitization, TCRs above 1 in 1000 frequency showed no change.

The chain combines TRBV4-1 with TRBJ1-5, with unresolved D. The TCR was taken from a female donor in good health. Some clones in this sample may be carry-over from other donors' samples. Material for sequencing was whole blood. CDR3 residues: CASSQDSVGNQPQNF. The CDR3, as DNA: TGCGCCAGCAGCCAAGACAGTGTGGGCAATCAGCCCCAGAATTTT.